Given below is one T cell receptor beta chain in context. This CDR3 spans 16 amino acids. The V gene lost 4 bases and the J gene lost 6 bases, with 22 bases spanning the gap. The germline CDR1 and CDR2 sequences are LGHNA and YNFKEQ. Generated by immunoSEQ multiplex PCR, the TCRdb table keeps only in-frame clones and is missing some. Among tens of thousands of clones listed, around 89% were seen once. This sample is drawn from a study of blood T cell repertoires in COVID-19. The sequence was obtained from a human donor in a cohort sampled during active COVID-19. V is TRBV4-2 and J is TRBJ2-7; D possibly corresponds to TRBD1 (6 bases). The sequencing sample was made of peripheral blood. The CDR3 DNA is TGTGCCAGCAGCCTCCTTATCCAGGGGTATACCTCCGAGCAGTACTTC. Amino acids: CASSLLIQGYTSEQYF.